This TCR beta chain comes out of a study of blood T cell repertoires in COVID-19. Whole-study context: COVID-19 samples collected from the United States, Italy and Spain covered acute and convalescent phases. From T cells, B-cell-depleted T cells, or PBMCs came the material, which was cDNA or gDNA.

With V trimmed by 5 bases and J by 5 bases, 6 bases remained unmatched. This CDR3 comprises 14 residues. Germline CDR1 and CDR2: MNHEY and SVGAGI. Methods used by the authors: Amplification with reference gene primers provided the estimates of nucleated cell counts. TCRdb keeps only in-frame clones here, not all; method: immunoSEQ multiplex PCR. D and trimming were read from the DNA, whereas the V and J calls and clone size are those reported in that table. The sample has tens of thousands of clones, more than 75% seen once. The genes are TRBV6-5 and TRBJ2-3; 8 positions match TRBD1. The origin of this receptor is a human donor in a cohort sampled during active COVID-19. The sequenced sample consisted of peripheral blood. CDR3 protein: CASSLGTGKDTQYF. The DNA of the CDR3 is TGTGCCAGCAGTCTGGGGACAGGTAAAGATACGCAGTATTTT.